A selection of T cell receptor beta chains follows, all from one sample in a study of blood T cell repertoires in COVID-19. The data were produced by immunoSEQ multiplex PCR, yet TCRdb's version contains in-frame clones alone and is incomplete. The sample yields roughly 140,000 clones, around 80% seen once. The specimen was peripheral blood. The source is a man between 60 and 75 years old with active or convalescent COVID-19. Each CDR3 is given with its conserved first and last residue. D genes are given only for firm matches. Clone size appears in some rows only: once, few, many, or a class for an expanded clone.

.,13,TRBV3-1/TRBV3-2,.,TRBJ2-7,CASSQGRGGEQYF,TGTGCCAGCAGCCAAGGTCGAGGAGGCGAGCAGTACTTC
.,16,TRBV4-3,once,TRBJ2-1,CASSQDRRTTYNEQFF,TGCGCCAGCAGCCAAGATAGGCGGACAACCTACAATGAGCAGTTCTTC
.,14,TRBV30,once,TRBJ2-3,CAWGATGTTDTQYF,TGTGCCTGGGGCGCAACAGGGACGACAGATACGCAGTATTTT
.,14,TRBV7-2,.,TRBJ2-7,CASSPREDSYEQYF,TGTGCCAGCAGCCCGAGGGAGGACTCCTACGAGCAGTACTTC
.,13,TRBV27,.,TRBJ1-4,CASSPPLYEKLFF,TGTGCCAGCAGTCCGCCTCTATATGAAAAACTGTTTTTT
TRBD2,20,TRBV5-4,.,TRBJ2-1,CASSLAGIAGGSSRENEQFF,TGTGCCAGCAGCTTGGCCGGGATAGCGGGAGGGTCGAGTAGAGAGAATGAGCAGTTCTTC
.,16,TRBV2,.,TRBJ1-5,CASSGPLRGGNQPQHF,TGTGCCAGCAGTGGTCCCCTCAGGGGTGGCAATCAGCCCCAGCATTTT
.,15,TRBV28,.,TRBJ1-3,CASSQRGVEGNTIYF,TGTGCCAGCAGCCAACGGGGGGTGGAAGGAAACACCATATATTTT
TRBD1,14,TRBV4-2,.,TRBJ1-5,CASSLDRGQGPQHF,TGTGCCAGCAGCCTTGACAGGGGGCAAGGGCCCCAGCATTTT
.,14,TRBV27,.,TRBJ2-7,CASGPGQTTREQYF,TGTGCCAGCGGCCCGGGACAGACGACTAGAGAGCAGTACTTC
.,11,TRBV7-2,.,TRBJ2-3,CASSFADTQYF,TGTGCCAGCAGCTTCGCAGATACGCAGTATTTT
TRBD2,15,TRBV5-4,once,TRBJ2-6,CASSFGGSGANVLTF,TGTGCCAGCAGTTTCGGGGGGTCTGGGGCCAACGTCCTGACTTTC
.,14,TRBV4-2,.,TRBJ1-2,CASSLSRNNYGYTF,TGTGCCAGCAGCCTAAGCCGAAATAACTATGGCTACACCTTC
TRBD1,16,TRBV10-3,.,TRBJ2-1,CAIRGAGQGSYNEQFF,TGTGCCATCAGAGGGGCAGGACAGGGCTCCTACAATGAGCAGTTCTTC
TRBD1,14,TRBV3-1/TRBV3-2,.,TRBJ2-3,CASSQVDRQDTQYF,TGTGCCAGCAGCCAAGTGGACAGGCAAGATACGCAGTATTTT
.,14,TRBV7-2,once,TRBJ1-1,CASSSRGGGTEAFF,TGTGCCAGCAGCTCAAGGGGGGGCGGGACTGAAGCTTTCTTT